These 2 T cell receptor beta chains share one sample of origin, sequenced in a study of T cells expressing NK-cell markers. TCRdb reworked the 5' RACE reads into one entry per CDR3 protein, no DNA. The sample data list hundreds of thousands of distinct CDR3 sequences. The sequenced sample was blood T cells: a sorted CD56 or NKG2C T cell subset, CD4+ or CD8+ T cells, or bulk PBMC T cells (not recorded which). All receptors derive from a man aged 18 to 30 in good health.

The V and J genes are TRBV29-1 and TRBJ2-1; as DNA is missing, the TRBD1 call by TCRdb cannot be tested. Germline-derived CDR1 and CDR2 are SQVTM and ANQGSEA. The CDR3 covers 14 residues. This CDR3 reads CSVDERGRWGEQFF.

The gene calls are TRBV21-1 and TRBJ2-5; the TCRdb D gene call, TRBD1, has no DNA to confirm it. TRBV21-1 represents a pseudogene. The CDR3 contains 15 residues. The CDR3 loop reads CASSKGPGGGNTQYF.